Below, 9 T cell receptor beta chains from the same sample are listed, as sequenced in a study of metastatic and nonmetastatic thyroid tumors. TCRdb redid the clone calls on the PCR reads using MiXCR. This table has 30,000 to 45,000 clones, about 26% appearing once. Not a single patient had been given any form of treatment at any point before undergoing thyroid surgery. Sequenced sample: blood. Every receptor here comes from a male donor with papillary thyroid cancer or a benign thyroid nodule (not recorded which). Some clones in this sample may be carry-over from other donors' samples.

The sample holds many counts of this clone. The CDR3 here is CSAREPTDTQYF. CDR3 DNA sequence: TGCAGTGCTAGAGAACCCACAGATACGCAGTATTTT. The chain joins TRBV20-1 to TRBJ2-3; no clear D gene. The CDR3 totals 12 residues. CDR1 is DFQATT, CDR2 SNEGSKA, per germline (reference sequence). Between the trimmed V and J ends, which lost 0 bases and 2 bases, there was a span of 3 bases.

The count of this clone is one. The chain uses TRBV20-1 and TRBJ2-7; TRBD2 agrees at 13 bases. Looked up from germline, CDR1 is DFQATT and CDR2 is SNEGSKA (reference sequence). The CDR3 is 16 amino acids. Germline trimming cut 5 bases from V and 2 bases from J; bases unmatched to any gene: 9. The CDR3 sequence: CSARTSGRARTYEQYF. The CDR3 DNA reads as TGCAGTGCTCGCACTAGCGGGAGGGCCCGGACCTACGAGCAGTACTTC.

The rearrangement links TRBV24-1 to TRBJ2-1; D may be TRBD2 (6 bases). This CDR3 has 17 amino acids. Germline CDR1 KGHDR, CDR2 SFDVKD. V shed 0 bases and J shed 4 bases, with 15 bases lying between them. CDR3 in amino acids: CATSDLLGGIRYNEQFF. CDR3 nucleotides: TGTGCCACCAGTGATTTGCTGGGCGGGATAAGGTACAATGAGCAGTTCTTC.

This clone has a handful of counts. A read error may explain this, as a much larger clone is one base away. The chain recombines TRBV6-1 with TRBJ2-7; 9 bases align to TRBD1. After removal of 4 bases from V and 4 bases from J, the junction contained 8 bases not matched to a gene. The germline V gene encodes CDR1 MNHNS and CDR2 SASEGT. CDR3 length: 15 residues. The CDR3 loop is CASSGEIQGAYEQYF. CDR3 coding DNA: TGTGCCAGCAGTGGAGAAATACAGGGGGCATACGAGCAGTACTTC.

This chain links TRBV20-1 with TRBJ1-2, with TRBD1 identical over 8 bases. Germline V gene data show CDR1 as DFQATT and CDR2 as SNEGSKA (reference sequence). Losses at the gene ends were 4 bases for V and 6 bases for J; bases not matched to a gene: 13. The CDR3 has 15 amino acids. DNA of the CDR3: TGCAGTGCTATTGGGAGCGACAGGGGAGGCGATGGCTACACCTTC. Translated: CSAIGSDRGGDGYTF.

This chain's CDR3 is CASRNMDRAREAFF. CDR3 coding DNA: TGCGCCAGCAGGAATATGGACAGGGCACGTGAAGCTTTCTTT. The gene calls are TRBV5-1 and TRBJ1-1, with 8 bases aligning to TRBD1. The CDR3 is 14 amino acids. The V gene end was trimmed by 5 bases and the J gene end by 7 bases; junction bases not matched to a gene: 10. Germline V gene data show CDR1 as SGHRS and CDR2 as YFSETQ. The full variable domain, with the rest looked up from reference TRBV5-1 and TRBJ1-1, is KAGVTQTPRYLIKTRGQQVTLSCSPISGHRSVSWYQQTPGQGLQFLFEYFSETQRNKGNFPGRFSGRQFSNSRSEMNVSTLELGDSALYLCASRNMDRAREAFFGQGTRLTVV.

The V gene is TRBV27, the J gene TRBJ2-7; 11 bases line up with TRBD1. The CDR3 loop spans 15 amino acids. V was pared by 4 bases and J by 7 bases, with 9 bases of the junction left unmatched. Germline-derived CDR1 and CDR2 are MNHEY and SMNVEV (reference sequence). The CDR3 here is CASSSRTGGFGEQYF. CDR3 bases: TGTGCCAGCAGTTCACGGACAGGGGGCTTCGGGGAGCAGTACTTC.

This clone was seen a handful of times. This chain connects TRBV6-2 or TRBV6-3 to TRBJ2-7; 8 bases fit TRBD2. The ends lost 3 bases at V and 4 bases at J; junction bases unmatched: 14. Germline V lookup: CDR1 MNHEY, CDR2 SVGEGT. This CDR3 region has 17 residues. CDR3 in DNA: TGTGCCAGCAGTTATGGGGGAATTAGCGGGATAGAATACGAGCAGTACTTC. Translation gives CASSYGGISGIEYEQYF.

This chain links TRBV12-3 or TRBV12-4 with TRBJ1-1; D remains unclear. With 4 bases removed from V and 4 bases from J, the gap between germline ends came to 16 bases. This CDR3 is 15 amino acids long. The chain's CDR3 is CASSSGGGSRTEAFF. CDR3 coding DNA: TGTGCCAGCAGTTCCGGCGGTGGGTCTCGCACTGAAGCTTTCTTT.